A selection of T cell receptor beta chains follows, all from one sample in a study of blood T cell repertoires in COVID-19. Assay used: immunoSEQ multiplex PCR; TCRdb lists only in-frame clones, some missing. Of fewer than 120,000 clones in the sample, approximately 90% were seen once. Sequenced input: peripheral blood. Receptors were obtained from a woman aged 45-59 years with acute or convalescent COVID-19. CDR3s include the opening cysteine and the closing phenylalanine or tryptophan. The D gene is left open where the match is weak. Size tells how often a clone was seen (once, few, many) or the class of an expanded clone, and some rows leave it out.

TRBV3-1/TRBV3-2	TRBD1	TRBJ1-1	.	CASSPYRGQDTEAFF	TGTGCCAGCAGCCCGTACAGGGGGCAGGACACTGAAGCTTTCTTT
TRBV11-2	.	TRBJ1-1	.	CASSISGQLTEAFF	TGTGCCAGCAGCATCTCCGGACAGCTCACTGAAGCTTTCTTT
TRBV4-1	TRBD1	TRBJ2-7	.	CASSPGGKDEQYF	TGCGCCAGCAGTCCAGGGGGCAAGGACGAGCAGTACTTC
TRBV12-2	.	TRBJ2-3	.	CASRLVVGRTTDTQYF	TGTGCAAGTCGCTTAGTGGTGGGCAGAACCACAGATACGCAGTATTTT
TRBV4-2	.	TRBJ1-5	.	CASSQGYQRGQPQHF	TGTGCCAGCAGCCAAGGGTATCAGCGGGGTCAGCCCCAGCATTTT
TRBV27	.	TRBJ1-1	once	CASSYLTAGGTEAFF	TGTGCCAGCAGTTATCTGACAGCCGGAGGGACTGAAGCTTTCTTT
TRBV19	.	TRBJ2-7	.	CASSHLGRRVLDEQYF	TGTGCCAGTAGTCACCTGGGACGGAGGGTGCTTGACGAGCAGTACTTC
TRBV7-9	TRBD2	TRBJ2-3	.	CASSLRAGASGSGTDTQYF	TGTGCCAGCAGCTTAAGGGCAGGAGCTAGCGGGAGTGGGACAGATACGCAGTATTTT
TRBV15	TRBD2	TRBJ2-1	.	CATSRDSGRIVEQFF	TGTGCCACCAGCAGAGATAGCGGGAGAATTGTTGAGCAGTTCTTC
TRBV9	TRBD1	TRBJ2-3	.	CASRAGGADTQYF	TGTGCCAGCAGGGCAGGGGGCGCAGATACGCAGTATTTT
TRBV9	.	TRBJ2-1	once	CASSVAKRSYEQFF	TGTGCCAGCAGCGTAGCTAAACGATCCTATGAGCAGTTCTTC
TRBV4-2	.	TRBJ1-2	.	CASSQVAGGYTF	TGTGCCAGCAGCCAAGTCGCAGGCGGCTACACCTTC
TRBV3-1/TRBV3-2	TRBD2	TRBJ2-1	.	CASSPQGWTSAEGDEQFF	TGTGCCAGCAGCCCACAGGGGTGGACTAGCGCAGAGGGAGATGAGCAGTTCTTC
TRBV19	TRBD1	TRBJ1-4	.	CASRQGRHEKLFF	TGTGCCAGCCGACAGGGTAGGCATGAAAAACTGTTTTTT
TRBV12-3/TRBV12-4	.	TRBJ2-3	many	CASSTDNDTQYF	TGTGCCAGCAGTACAGACAACGATACGCAGTATTTT
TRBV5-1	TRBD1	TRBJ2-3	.	CASSPRTGQTTQYF	TGCGCCAGCAGCCCTCGGACAGGTCAGACTACGCAGTATTTT
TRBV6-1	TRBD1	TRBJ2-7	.	CASSEAGGLYEQYF	TGTGCCAGCAGTGAAGCAGGGGGCTTATACGAGCAGTACTTC
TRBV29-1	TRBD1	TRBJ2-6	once	CSVGGQSSGANVLTF	TGCAGCGTAGGGGGACAGTCCTCGGGGGCCAACGTCCTGACTTTC
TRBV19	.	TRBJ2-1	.	CASSVGQSAYNEQFF	TGTGCCAGTAGTGTCGGACAGTCAGCCTACAATGAGCAGTTCTTC
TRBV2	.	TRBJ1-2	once	CASRRDSPTGYTF	TGTGCCAGCAGGCGAGATTCTCCCACGGGCTACACCTTC
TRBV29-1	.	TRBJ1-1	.	CSVEGARYTEAFF	TGCAGCGTTGAAGGGGCCCGGTACACTGAAGCTTTCTTT
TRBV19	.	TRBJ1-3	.	CASSIEAASSGNTIYF	TGTGCCAGTAGTATAGAGGCCGCAAGCTCTGGAAACACCATATATTTT
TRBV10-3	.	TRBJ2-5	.	CAISPGGRGVQETQYF	TGTGCCATCAGTCCGGGGGGCAGGGGTGTCCAAGAGACCCAGTACTTC
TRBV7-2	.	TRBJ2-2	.	CASSYRSNTGELFF	TGTGCCAGCAGCTACAGGTCGAACACCGGGGAGCTGTTTTTT
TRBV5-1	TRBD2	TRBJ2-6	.	CASSFRLAGVAGANVLTF	TGCGCCAGCAGCTTCCGACTAGCGGGAGTAGCGGGGGCCAACGTCCTGACTTTC
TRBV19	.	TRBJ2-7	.	CASSMYQGSYEQYF	TGTGCCAGTAGTATGTATCAGGGGTCCTACGAGCAGTACTTC
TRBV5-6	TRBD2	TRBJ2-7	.	CASSGTSGSPYEQYF	TGTGCCAGCAGCGGGACTAGCGGGAGCCCCTACGAGCAGTACTTC
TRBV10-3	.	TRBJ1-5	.	CAISGQGRNQPQHF	TGTGCCATCAGTGGGCAGGGTCGCAATCAGCCCCAGCATTTT
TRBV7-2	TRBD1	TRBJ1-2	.	CASSSGQGTSHGYTF	TGTGCCAGCAGCTCTGGACAGGGGACAAGCCATGGCTACACCTTC
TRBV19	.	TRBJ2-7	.	CASSKDRVSYEQYF	TGTGCCAGTAGTAAAGACCGGGTCTCCTACGAGCAGTACTTC
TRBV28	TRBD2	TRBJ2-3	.	CASSPQAGTTDTQYF	TGTGCCAGCAGCCCTCAAGCGGGAACCACAGATACGCAGTATTTT
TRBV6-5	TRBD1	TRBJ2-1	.	CASSRDRVSGEQFF	TGTGCCAGCAGCCGGGACAGGGTTAGCGGTGAGCAGTTCTTC
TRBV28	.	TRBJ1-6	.	CASSLYPTGRSSSYNSPLHF	TGTGCCAGCAGTTTATACCCCACCGGCAGGTCGAGCTCCTATAATTCACCCCTCCACTTT
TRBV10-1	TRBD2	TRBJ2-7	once	CASSVGLAGGQDEQYF	TGCGCCAGCAGTGTGGGACTAGCGGGAGGGCAAGACGAGCAGTACTTC
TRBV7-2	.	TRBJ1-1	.	CASSLTQGFENTEAFF	TGTGCCAGCAGCCTAACACAGGGTTTCGAGAACACTGAAGCTTTCTTT
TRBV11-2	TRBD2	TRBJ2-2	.	CASSLRGTRGTGELFF	TGTGCCAGCAGCTTACGAGGGACTAGGGGCACCGGGGAGCTGTTTTTT
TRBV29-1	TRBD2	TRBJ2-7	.	CSVVFSGTSGRINEQYF	TGCAGCGTCGTATTTTCCGGGACTAGCGGGAGGATCAACGAGCAGTACTTC
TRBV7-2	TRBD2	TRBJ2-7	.	CASSFTSGYEQYF	TGTGCCAGCAGCTTTACTAGCGGCTACGAGCAGTACTTC
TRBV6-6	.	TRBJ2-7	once	CASSTGTSYEQYF	TGTGCCAGCAGTACCGGGACTTCCTACGAGCAGTACTTC
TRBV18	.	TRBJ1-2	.	CASSSSNYGYTF	TGTGCCAGCTCATCCTCTAACTATGGCTACACCTTC
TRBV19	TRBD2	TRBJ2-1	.	CASSGRAYGGRNNEQFF	TGTGCCAGTAGCGGGAGGGCCTATGGCGGAAGGAACAATGAGCAGTTCTTC
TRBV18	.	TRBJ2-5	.	CASSPLETQYF	TGTGCCAGCTCACCCCTGGAGACCCAGTACTTC
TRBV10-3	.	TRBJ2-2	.	CAIMAGEISGELFF	TGTGCCATCATGGCAGGGGAAATATCCGGGGAGCTGTTTTTT
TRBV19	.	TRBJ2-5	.	CASSPGFGEQETQYF	TGTGCCAGTAGTCCGGGTTTCGGGGAACAAGAGACCCAGTACTTC
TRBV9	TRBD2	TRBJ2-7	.	CASSVGGTSAYEQYF	TGTGCCAGCAGCGTAGGGGGGACTAGCGCCTACGAGCAGTACTTC
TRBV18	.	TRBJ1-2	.	CASSPPAGIGGYTF	TGTGCCAGCTCACCACCAGCCGGGATCGGTGGCTACACCTTC
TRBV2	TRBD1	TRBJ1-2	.	CASSSTDRGQNYGYTF	TGTGCCAGCAGTTCCACAGACAGGGGGCAAAACTATGGCTACACCTTC
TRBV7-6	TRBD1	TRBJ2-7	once	CASSLMGTAQKYEQYF	TGTGCCAGCAGCTTAATGGGGACAGCCCAAAAGTACGAGCAGTACTTC
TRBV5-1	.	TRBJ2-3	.	CASRPGQYTDTQYF	TGCGCCAGCAGACCAGGACAGTACACAGATACGCAGTATTTT
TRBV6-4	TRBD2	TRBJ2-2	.	CASSAPSGPNTGELFF	TGTGCCAGCAGTGCCCCTAGCGGGCCGAACACCGGGGAGCTGTTTTTT
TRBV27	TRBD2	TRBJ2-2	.	CASSLGLAGVTGELFF	TGTGCCAGCAGTTTGGGGCTAGCGGGAGTCACCGGGGAGCTGTTTTTT
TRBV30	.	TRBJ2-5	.	CAWSVSETQYF	TGTGCCTGGAGTGTTTCGGAGACCCAGTACTTC
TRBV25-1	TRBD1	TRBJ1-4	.	CASSEQGVTNEKLFF	TGTGCCAGCAGTGAACAGGGGGTAACTAATGAAAAACTGTTTTTT
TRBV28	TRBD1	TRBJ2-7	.	CASSPLRGLAPYEQYF	TGTGCCAGCAGTCCCCTCAGGGGGCTAGCGCCTTACGAGCAGTACTTC
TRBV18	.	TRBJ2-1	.	CASSPKAWGVEQFF	TGTGCCAGCTCACCAAAGGCCTGGGGGGTTGAGCAGTTCTTC
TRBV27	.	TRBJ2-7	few	CASSLFYAYEQYF	TGTGCCAGCAGTTTGTTTTATGCCTACGAGCAGTACTTC
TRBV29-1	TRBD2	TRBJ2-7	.	CSVGAGAGEQYF	TGCAGCGTCGGGGCGGGAGCCGGCGAGCAGTACTTC